This TCR beta chain was obtained from a study of lymphopenia after photon versus proton radiotherapy. Study-wide points: Relative stability marked proton patients; photon patients lost diversity and naive cells. Better survival with proton therapy was suggested as possible, not demonstrated. Oligoclonal CD8+ Temra expansion after nadir drove photon patients' diversity drop.

Notes on this clone: Its target is not known.

Generated by immunoSEQ multiplex PCR, the TCRdb table keeps only in-frame clones and is missing some. Counted here are 70,000 or so clones, more than 75% occurring once; the ten biggest clones make up about 3%. Here the sequenced sample was peripheral blood, taken from a patient treated with photon-based radiotherapy. The receptor was derived from a woman in her sixties or seventies with pancreatic cancer.

CDR3 amino acids: CASSLSGLAGVGRDNEQFF. The CDR3 DNA follows: TGCGCCAGCAGCTTGTCCGGACTAGCGGGTGTCGGGAGAGACAATGAGCAGTTCTTC. The chain employs TRBV5-1 and TRBJ2-1; 11 nucleotides align to TRBD2. The ends lost 1 base at V and 5 bases at J; junction bases unmatched: 14. The length of the CDR3 is 19 residues. The germline V gene encodes CDR1 SGHRS and CDR2 YFSETQ.